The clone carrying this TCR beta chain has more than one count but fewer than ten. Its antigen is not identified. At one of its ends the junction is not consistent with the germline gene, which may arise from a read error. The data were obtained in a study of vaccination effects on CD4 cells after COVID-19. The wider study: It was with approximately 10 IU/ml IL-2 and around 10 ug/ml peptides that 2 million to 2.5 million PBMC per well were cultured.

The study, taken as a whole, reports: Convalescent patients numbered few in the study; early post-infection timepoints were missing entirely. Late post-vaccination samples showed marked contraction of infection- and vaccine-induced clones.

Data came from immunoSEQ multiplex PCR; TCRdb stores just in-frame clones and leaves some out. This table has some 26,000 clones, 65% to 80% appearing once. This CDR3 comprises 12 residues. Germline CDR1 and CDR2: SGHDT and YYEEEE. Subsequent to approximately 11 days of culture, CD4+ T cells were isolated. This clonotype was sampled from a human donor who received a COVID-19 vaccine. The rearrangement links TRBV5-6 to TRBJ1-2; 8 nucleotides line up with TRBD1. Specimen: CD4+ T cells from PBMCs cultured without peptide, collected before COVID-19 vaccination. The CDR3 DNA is TGTGCCAGCAGCTCGGACAGGGTGGTTTGTTCCTTC. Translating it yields CASSSDRVVCSF. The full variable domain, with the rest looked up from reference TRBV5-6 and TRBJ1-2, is DAGVTQSPTHLIKTRGQQVTLRCSPKSGHDTVSWYQQALGQGPQFIFQYYEEEERQRGNFPDRFSGHQFPNYSSELNVNALLLGDSALYLCASSSDRVVCSFGSGTRLTVV.